This TCR beta chain was identified during a study of blood T cell repertoires in COVID-19. Study-wide context: Researchers got acute and convalescent COVID-19 samples from the United States, Italy and Spain. The analysed material was cDNA or gDNA that came from T cells, B-cell-depleted T cells, or PBMCs.

As processed by the authors: Reference gene primer amplification gave estimated nucleated cell counts. Here immunoSEQ multiplex PCR was the method, and the copy in TCRdb shows in-frame clones only, minus some. The V and J calls and clone size are taken from that table; D and trimming were inferred from the DNA. The sample has over 200,000 clones, 65% to 90% seen once; the top ten hold roughly 4.9%. The sequence was obtained from a human donor in a cohort sampled during active COVID-19. The material sequenced was peripheral blood.

CDR3 sequence: CASSLQGTSSGNTIYF. CDR3 in DNA: TGCGCCAGCAGCTTACAGGGCACTAGCTCTGGAAACACCATATATTTT. The V call is TRBV5-1, the J call TRBJ1-3; D perhaps matches TRBD1 (6 bases). Trimming shortened V by 2 bases and J by 0 bases, and 12 bases separated the two germline ends. The CDR3 length is 16 residues. Germline V gene data show CDR1 as SGHRS and CDR2 as YFSETQ.